A single sample gave rise to the 12 T cell receptor beta chains below, sequenced in a study of CD8 T cell repertoires and HIV-1 epitope variants. Libraries were prepared by immunoSEQ multiplex PCR; TCRdb keeps only in-frame clonotypes and omits some of them. The sample includes 90,000 or so clones, 60% to 80% of them seen just once. Sequenced sample: uncultured baseline CD8+ T cells from peripheral blood mononuclear cells (PBMCs). Source of these receptors: a male donor with HIV.

The V gene is TRBV5-6, the J gene TRBJ1-2, with no clear D. The CDR3 consists of 15 residues. Germline CDR1 and CDR2: SGHDT and YYEEEE. Deletions cut 4 bases from V and 3 bases from J, with 16 bases between. The CDR3 sequence is CASSLGLDLDYGYTF. DNA for the CDR3: TGTGCCAGCAGCCTAGGCCTCGACCTTGACTATGGCTACACCTTC. Combining the CDR3 with reference TRBV5-6 and TRBJ1-2 gives the whole variable domain DAGVTQSPTHLIKTRGQQVTLRCSPKSGHDTVSWYQQALGQGPQFIFQYYEEEERQRGNFPDRFSGHQFPNYSSELNVNALLLGDSALYLCASSLGLDLDYGYTFGSGTRLTVV.

This clone was counted once. The genes are TRBV5-6 and TRBJ2-1; 9 bases are a match to TRBD1. Germline V lookup: CDR1 SGHDT, CDR2 YYEEEE. Trimming cost V 3 bases and J 7 bases; bases outside gene matches: 8. The CDR3 is 15 amino acids. The CDR3 DNA reads TGTGCCAGCAGCTGGGACAGGGAGGTTTGGAATGAGCAGTTCTTC. This translates into CASSWDREVWNEQFF.

The gene calls are TRBV28 and TRBJ1-2; D is possibly TRBD1 (5 bases). CDR1 is MDHEN, CDR2 SYDVKM, per germline. The CDR3 has 14 amino acids. V was trimmed by 8 bases and J by 4 bases, leaving 17 bases between them. Here the CDR3 DNA reads TGTGCCAGCGGGGGGGATGAGGCTGGCTATGGCTACACCTTC. The encoded protein is CASGGDEAGYGYTF.

The CDR3 spells CASSPTGLRNNNEQFF. CDR3 DNA sequence: TGTGCCAGCTCACCAACGGGGTTGAGGAACAACAATGAGCAGTTCTTC. V and J are TRBV18 and TRBJ2-1; D might be TRBD2 (5 bases). Trimming removed 2 bases at V and 5 bases at J, with 16 bases between. CDR3 length equals 16 residues. Germline CDR1 KGHSH, CDR2 LQKENI.

The chain combines TRBV28 with TRBJ1-2; D is unresolved. Per germline, CDR1 MDHEN and CDR2 SYDVKM. This CDR3 comprises 12 residues. Trimming removed 7 bases from V and 4 bases from J, with 10 bases in between. CDR3 bases: TGTGCCAGCACCCGGGCGGCCTATGGCTACACCTTC. It specifies CASTRAAYGYTF.

This rearrangement joins TRBV4-3 to TRBJ2-1, with 9 bases fitting TRBD2. Trimming removed 0 bases from V and 12 bases from J; junction bases left unmatched: 12. Germline lookup yields CDR1 LGHNA and CDR2 YSLEER. The CDR3 is 16 amino acids. CDR3: CASSQEQRGAPVVQFF. For the CDR3, the DNA is TGCGCCAGCAGCCAAGAACAGCGGGGGGCTCCGGTGGTGCAGTTCTTC.

The V and J genes are TRBV28 and TRBJ1-5; D perhaps matches TRBD1 (6 bases). V lost 6 bases and J 7 bases, leaving 16 bases between the germline ends. This CDR3 is built from 14 residues. Germline lookup yields CDR1 MDHEN and CDR2 SYDVKM. This CDR3 reads CASSLRGQGQPQHF. In DNA, the CDR3 is TGTGCCAGCAGCCTACGGGGCCAGGGGCAGCCCCAGCATTTT.

The rearrangement uses TRBV29-1 and TRBJ1-2; D is undetermined. V was cut by 4 bases and J by 7 bases, with 7 bases left in between. CDR1 SQVTM and CDR2 ANQGSEA come from the germline V gene. The CDR3 contains 10 residues. Here the CDR3 reads CSVADGGYTF. In DNA, the CDR3 is TGCAGCGTTGCCGACGGTGGCTACACCTTC.

V is TRBV9 and J is TRBJ1-5, with unresolved D. CDR1 and CDR2 (germline): SGDLS, YYNGEE. CDR3 length equals 14 residues. The V and J ends lost 0 bases and 1 base respectively, with 5 bases between them. The CDR3 nucleotides are TGTGCCAGCAGCGTAGATAACAGCAATCAGCCCCAGCATTTT. Translation gives CASSVDNSNQPQHF.

The chain is built from TRBV10-1 and TRBJ2-1, with 7 bases that match TRBD2. The CDR3 contains 15 residues. Germline V gene data show CDR1 as WNHNN and CDR2 as SYGVQD (reference sequence). V gave up 4 bases and J gave up 7 bases; unmatched junction bases: 10. The CDR3: CASSVLTGGNNEQFF. In nucleotides, the CDR3 is TGCGCCAGCAGTGTACTTACGGGAGGAAATAATGAGCAGTTCTTC.

By share, this clone ranks as medium-sized. The chain uses TRBV7-2 and TRBJ2-3, with D unclear. In germline, CDR1 is SGHTA, CDR2 FQGNSA. The V gene lost 4 bases and the J gene lost 3 bases, with 11 bases spanning the gap. CDR3 size: 14 residues. The CDR3 nucleotides are TGTGCCAGCAGCTCCGTACTGGCGACAGATACGCAGTATTTT. Its translation: CASSSVLATDTQYF.

The sample holds a few counts of this clone. This chain connects TRBV27 to TRBJ1-6; TRBD1 is a possible D gene (6 bases). This CDR3 contains 12 residues. Germline V gene data show CDR1 as MNHEY and CDR2 as SMNVEV (reference sequence). With 4 bases removed from V and 11 bases from J, the gap between germline ends came to 9 bases. As DNA, the CDR3 is TGTGCCAGCAGTTCGACAGGTCCACCCCTCCACTTT. Its protein product is CASSSTGPPLHF.